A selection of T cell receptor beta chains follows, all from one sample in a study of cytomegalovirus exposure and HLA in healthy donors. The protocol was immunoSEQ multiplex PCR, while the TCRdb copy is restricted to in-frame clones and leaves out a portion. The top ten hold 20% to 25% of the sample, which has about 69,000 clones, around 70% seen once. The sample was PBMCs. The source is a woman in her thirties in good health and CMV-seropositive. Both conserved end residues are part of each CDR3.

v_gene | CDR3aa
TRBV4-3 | CASSQDGGSGNTIYF
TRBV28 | CASTPGGATNYGYTF
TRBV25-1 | CATCGYEGTEAFF
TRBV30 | CAWSRLAGGHEQFF
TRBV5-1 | CASSFSGDGNIQYF
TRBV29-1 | CSVSLGEGASTDTQYF
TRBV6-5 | CASSSRTGPVEQYF
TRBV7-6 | CASSLYQGPTEAFF
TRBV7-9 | CASSLVGTGNEKLFF
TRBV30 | CAWSVVDTQYF
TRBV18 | CASSLQKGENQPQHF
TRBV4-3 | CASSRIASGRTYEQYF
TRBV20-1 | CSGTLNTEAFF
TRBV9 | CASSVAVGTQYF
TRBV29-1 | CSAYRGLNTEAFF
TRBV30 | CAWSVGLDNEQFF
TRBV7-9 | CASSNSDRAGGYTF
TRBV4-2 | CASSLFSSGNNEQYF
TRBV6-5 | CASSYGLAKGELFF
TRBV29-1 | CSIRQGTNTEAFF
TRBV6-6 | CASSPPGTLGNTIYF
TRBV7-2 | CASSPRGLEGETQYF